This T cell receptor beta chain comes out of a study of cytomegalovirus exposure and HLA in healthy donors. Study-level points and caveats: Per a later analysis, about 17,000 TCR beta sequences showed association with HLA alleles at 0.05 false discovery rate. Presence/absence analyses assumed roughly uniform sequencing depth across donors.

About this clone: Its specificity is not known.

This PCR relied on a set of 60 Vbeta primers and 13 Jbeta primers. Profiled with immunoSEQ multiplex PCR; TCRdb holds only in-frame clones, not every one. The repertoire consists of some 140,000 clones, with more than 70% occurring once and the leading ten covering under 2.5%. Trimming left V 5 bases short and J 6 bases short, with 27 bases between. The CDR3 length is 18 residues. The germline CDR1 and CDR2 sequences are SGHAT and FQNNGV. V is TRBV11-2 and J is TRBJ2-3; TRBD2 might be the D (7 bases). This TCR derives from a man under 40 in good health and CMV-seronegative. Specimen: PBMCs. For the CDR3, the DNA is TGTGCCAGCAGCCAAAGCCCCGGACAGCGGGGAAGGGTGGATACGCAGTATTTT. Residues: CASSQSPGQRGRVDTQYF.